This is a list of T cell receptor beta chains from one sample in a study of T cell clonotyping in hematopoietic cell transplantation. The method was immunoSEQ multiplex PCR; TCRdb's version includes in-frame clones alone and lacks a portion of them. The sample includes roughly 9,000 clones, about 84% of them seen just once. The sample here was PBMCs, taken at the time of graft-versus-host disease after allogeneic stem cell transplant. The receptor set was obtained from a male patient between 55 and 70 years old who had an allogeneic stem cell transplant from an unrelated donor, so the T cells may come from the graft donor. Some clones in this sample may be carry-over from other donors' samples. CDR3s include the opening cysteine and the closing phenylalanine or tryptophan. The D gene is left open where the match is weak. Only part of the rows carry a size: once, few, many, or a class if the clone is expanded.

j_call	v_call	d_call	clone_size	cdr3_aa	cdr3_nt
TRBJ2-3	TRBV9	TRBD1	.	CASSGRQGSTDTQYF	TGTGCCAGCAGCGGACGACAGGGGAGCACAGATACGCAGTATTTT
TRBJ2-3	TRBV2	.	.	CASRSEGGISRDTQYF	TGTGCCAGCAGGTCAGAGGGGGGTATAAGTAGAGATACGCAGTATTTT
TRBJ2-3	TRBV5-1	.	.	CASSLAGPHTDTQYF	TGCGCCAGCAGCTTAGCAGGCCCCCACACAGATACGCAGTATTTT
TRBJ2-7	TRBV7-9	TRBD1	.	CASSSDRDGSYEQYF	TGTGCCAGCAGCTCGGACAGGGACGGCTCCTACGAGCAGTACTTC
TRBJ1-4	TRBV4-2	.	.	CASSQDSGVGEKLFF	TGTGCCAGCAGCCAAGATTCGGGGGTTGGGGAAAAACTGTTTTTT
TRBJ2-7	TRBV11-2	TRBD2	.	CASSPGGGYSAEQYF	TGTGCCAGCAGCCCTGGGGGAGGGTACAGCGCCGAGCAGTACTTC
TRBJ2-7	TRBV7-9	TRBD1	.	CASSPRDRDSYEQYF	TGTGCCAGCAGCCCCCGGGACAGGGACTCCTACGAGCAGTACTTC
TRBJ2-2	TRBV6-5	TRBD1	.	CASNPGQALTGELFF	TGTGCCAGCAACCCCGGACAGGCTCTTACCGGGGAGCTGTTTTTT
TRBJ1-1	TRBV2	.	.	CASAPWGPTEAFF	TGTGCCAGCGCCCCCTGGGGTCCCACTGAAGCTTTCTTT
TRBJ2-5	TRBV15	.	.	CATSRGTEETQYF	TGTGCCACCAGCCGCGGGACAGAAGAGACCCAGTACTTC
TRBJ1-2	TRBV29-1	.	once	CSVEGVGNRNYGYTF	TGCAGCGTCGAGGGGGTGGGGAATCGCAACTATGGCTACACCTTC
TRBJ2-3	TRBV5-1	.	.	CASRRAGIDTDTQYF	TGCGCCAGCAGGAGGGCAGGGATAGACACAGATACGCAGTATTTT
TRBJ1-1	TRBV7-3	.	.	CASSYQGNTEAFF	TGTGCCAGCAGCTATCAGGGGAACACTGAAGCTTTCTTT
TRBJ1-2	TRBV5-4	.	.	CASSLGNYGYTF	TGTGCCAGCAGCTTGGGGAACTATGGCTACACCTTC
TRBJ1-1	TRBV27	.	.	CASSLGSWGAAAFF	TGTGCCAGCAGTTTGGGGTCTTGGGGGGCTGCAGCTTTCTTT
TRBJ1-1	TRBV6-6	.	.	CASSYSAARPTEAFF	TGTGCCAGCAGTTACTCAGCTGCGCGGCCCACTGAAGCTTTCTTT
TRBJ1-6	TRBV4-3	.	.	CASSLVGQRPLHF	TGCGCCAGCAGCCTCGTGGGCCAAAGGCCCCTCCACTTT
TRBJ1-3	TRBV19	TRBD1	few	CASSRQGVGNTIYF	TGTGCCAGTAGTAGACAGGGAGTCGGAAACACCATATATTTT
TRBJ2-7	TRBV9	TRBD1	.	CASSAGTGINNYEQYF	TGTGCCAGCAGCGCAGGGACAGGGATAAATAACTACGAGCAGTACTTC
TRBJ2-3	TRBV11-3	.	.	CASSLGPSTDTQYF	TGTGCCAGCAGCTTAGGCCCTAGCACAGATACGCAGTATTTT
TRBJ1-2	TRBV11-2	TRBD1	.	CASSSADDRGSGYTF	TGTGCCAGCAGCTCTGCAGACGACAGGGGTAGTGGCTACACCTTC
TRBJ1-2	TRBV7-9	.	few	CASSLNRQPNYGYTF	TGTGCCAGCAGCTTGAACCGACAGCCGAACTATGGCTACACCTTC
TRBJ2-5	TRBV27	.	.	CASSPRSGVETQYF	TGTGCCAGCAGTCCCCGGTCGGGCGTGGAGACCCAGTACTTC
TRBJ2-7	TRBV4-1	TRBD1	.	CASSHGRTGSYEQYF	TGCGCCAGCAGCCACGGAAGGACAGGATCCTACGAGCAGTACTTC
TRBJ1-2	TRBV6-6	.	.	CASSFENYGYTF	TGTGCCAGCAGTTTTGAAAACTATGGCTACACCTTC
TRBJ2-7	TRBV5-1	.	once	CASSHGGGSYEQYF	TGCGCCAGCAGCCACGGGGGAGGATCCTACGAGCAGTACTTC
TRBJ1-4	TRBV19	.	.	CASSIEEAQKLFF	TGTGCCAGTAGTATAGAAGAGGCACAAAAACTGTTTTTT
TRBJ1-4	TRBV4-3	.	.	CASSQARQINEKLFF	TGCGCCAGCAGCCAAGCTCGACAGATTAATGAAAAACTGTTTTTT
TRBJ2-7	TRBV28	TRBD2	.	CASSLAGGTYEQYF	TGTGCCAGCAGCCTAGCGGGAGGGACCTACGAGCAGTACTTC
TRBJ2-1	TRBV5-1	TRBD1	.	CASRWDRARNEQFF	TGCGCCAGCAGGTGGGACAGGGCACGGAATGAGCAGTTCTTC
TRBJ1-5	TRBV5-6	TRBD1	large	CASSPGQGGQPQHF	TGTGCCAGCAGCCCGGGACAGGGTGGCCAGCCCCAGCATTTT
TRBJ1-6	TRBV6-6	.	.	CASSPGSSSYNSPLHF	TGTGCCAGCAGCCCCGGGTCGAGCTCCTATAATTCACCCCTCCACTTT
TRBJ1-5	TRBV6-5	TRBD1	.	CASSLWTGGLNQPQHF	TGTGCCAGCAGTTTATGGACAGGCGGCCTAAATCAGCCCCAGCATTTT
TRBJ2-1	TRBV4-2	.	.	CASSQAGDFEQFF	TGTGCCAGCAGCCAAGCGGGGGATTTTGAGCAGTTCTTC
TRBJ1-2	TRBV7-2	.	.	CASSYLTGNYGYTF	TGTGCCAGCAGCTACCTGACAGGAAACTATGGCTACACCTTC
TRBJ1-5	TRBV4-1	.	.	CASSQDSQDTLLNNQPQHF	TGCGCCAGCAGCCAAGATTCCCAGGACACCCTCCTCAACAATCAGCCCCAGCATTTT
TRBJ1-6	TRBV27	.	.	CASSLQGVTPPLHF	TGTGCCAGCAGTTTACAAGGGGTGACGCCACCCCTCCACTTT
TRBJ1-2	TRBV6-5	TRBD1	.	CASSYVRTGGGYGYTF	TGTGCCAGCAGTTATGTCCGGACAGGGGGCGGCTATGGCTACACCTTC
TRBJ1-1	TRBV11-2	.	.	CASSLGGRGTEAFF	TGTGCCAGCAGCTTAGGAGGGAGAGGCACTGAAGCTTTCTTT
TRBJ1-4	TRBV4-3	.	.	CASSQELLSRNEKLFF	TGCGCCAGCAGCCAAGAATTACTGTCTAGGAATGAAAAACTGTTTTTT
TRBJ1-1	TRBV19	TRBD1	once	CASIQTGLPTEAFF	TGTGCCAGTATCCAGACAGGGCTCCCCACTGAAGCTTTCTTT
TRBJ1-2	TRBV4-3	.	.	CASSQGRHNYGYTF	TGCGCCAGCAGCCAAGGACGGCACAACTATGGCTACACCTTC
TRBJ1-6	TRBV29-1	.	.	CSVLYGVNSPLHF	TGCAGCGTTCTATACGGAGTCAATTCACCCCTCCACTTT
TRBJ2-3	TRBV5-8	TRBD2	.	CASSVSGGATDTQYF	TGTGCCAGCAGCGTTAGCGGGGGGGCTACAGATACGCAGTATTTT
TRBJ1-1	TRBV18	.	.	CASSSTNTEAFF	TGTGCCAGCTCATCGACGAACACTGAAGCTTTCTTT
TRBJ1-1	TRBV11-2	.	.	CASSSAGTNTEAFF	TGTGCCAGCAGCTCGGCCGGGACGAACACTGAAGCTTTCTTT